This TCR beta chain was identified during a study of blood T cell repertoires in COVID-19. Sequencing was performed with immunoSEQ multiplex PCR; in TCRdb, only in-frame clones are kept and a portion is missing. The sample lists some 300,000 clones, just under 90% occurring once. The CDR3 has 16 residues. Looked up from germline, CDR1 is SGHDT and CDR2 is YYEEEE. V was pared by 0 bases and J by 2 bases, with 14 bases between. The age range of participants was about 18 to 100 years, with residence in under 30 US areas. In assigning cohorts, the study relied on participant-reported clinical history. The V gene is TRBV5-6, the J gene TRBJ1-1; D gene ambiguous. This receptor was obtained from a woman between 50 and 59 years old who had been exposed to COVID-19. Sequencing input: PBMCs or T cells enriched from blood (not recorded which). The chain's CDR3 is CASSLAPTVFNTEAFF. The CDR3 region has the DNA TGTGCCAGCAGCTTGGCCCCAACAGTGTTCAACACTGAAGCTTTCTTT.